This entry features one TCR beta chain sequence. Its cognate antigen is unknown. V lost 6 bases and J lost 8; bases outside the gene matches: 4. Germline CDR1 is MNHEY and CDR2 is SVGEGT. The CDR3 consists of 11 residues. TCR beta CDR3 amplification used RNA transcripts. First-round RT-PCR used HTBI primers; second-round multiplex PCR followed. MiXCR, applied by TCRdb to the multiplex PCR reads, yields one record per CDR3 protein. This sample has under 250,000 distinct CDR3 sequences, with 25% to 30% found just once. Certain patients were not enrolled. These were patients with other autoimmune diseases, uncontrolled infections, pregnancy or lactation. As diagnostic evidence, clinical symptoms, serum thyroxine, TRAb, thyroid ultrasound and orbital computed tomography were relied upon. This sample was included in a study of Graves' ophthalmopathy and Graves' hyperthyroidism. Study outcomes and limitations: Blood repertoires reportedly contained most expanded thyroid clonotypes above 0.001 frequency. Ophthalmopathy versus stable hyperthyroidism: 13-signature model gave roughly 88% sensitivity, roughly 81% specificity.

The V gene is TRBV6-2 or TRBV6-3, the J gene TRBJ2-7; the match to TRBD1 covers 7 bases. This TCR came from a man aged 50 or older with Graves' ophthalmopathy. Material: peripheral blood. CDR3 DNA: TGTGCCAGCAGATTGACAGGGAAGCAGTACTTC. Its protein product is CASRLTGKQYF.